This T cell receptor (beta chain) comes out of a study of T-cell reconstitution after alpha-beta-depleted transplantation in children. CDR1 and CDR2 (germline): DFQATT, SNEGSKA (reference sequence). The ends were cut back, 0 bases at V and 5 bases at J, with 14 bases in the middle. The CDR3 covers 15 residues. Unique molecular identifiers tagged the TCRbeta library. TCRdb reprocessed the PCR reads via MiXCR and lists one record per CDR3 protein. The table includes about 340,000 distinct CDR3 sequences, approximately 10% detected once. This clonotype was obtained from a human donor who donated a stem cell graft to a child with acute lymphoblastic leukemia. This chain uses TRBV20-1 with TRBJ2-1; either TRBD1 or TRBD2 may supply D (5 bases each). The sample in question was PBMCs from the stem cell graft donor, obtained from the stem cell graft. CDR3 in amino acids: CSAREPGRSDNEQFF. Written as DNA, the CDR3 is TGCAGTGCTAGAGAACCGGGACGGAGCGACAATGAGCAGTTCTTC.